This T cell receptor beta chain is drawn from a study of CD8 T cells in ankylosing spondylitis. Each CDR3 protein is one row after TCRdb ran MiXCR on the 5' RACE reads. The table lists 130,000 or so distinct CDR3 sequences, about 7% of them singletons. Study findings and constraints: Clones linked to disease were reported to show significant enrichment in matched ankylosing spondylitis synovial fluid.

The V gene lost 0 bases and the J gene lost 7 bases, with 17 bases spanning the gap. The CDR3 is 15 residues long. The V gene's germline CDR1 is SGHRS and CDR2 YFSETQ. This clonotype was seen ten or more times. What it binds is unknown. Sequencing was performed on blood, either unsorted or a sorted T cell fraction (not recorded which). The sequence derives from a male donor with ankylosing spondylitis or in good health (not recorded which). V usage is TRBV5-1 and J usage is TRBJ2-7, with a possible D match to TRBD1 (5 bases). The CDR3 here is CASSLVGRANGEQYF. The CDR3 nucleotides are TGCGCCAGCAGCTTGGTGGGCAGGGCGAACGGTGAGCAGTACTTC.